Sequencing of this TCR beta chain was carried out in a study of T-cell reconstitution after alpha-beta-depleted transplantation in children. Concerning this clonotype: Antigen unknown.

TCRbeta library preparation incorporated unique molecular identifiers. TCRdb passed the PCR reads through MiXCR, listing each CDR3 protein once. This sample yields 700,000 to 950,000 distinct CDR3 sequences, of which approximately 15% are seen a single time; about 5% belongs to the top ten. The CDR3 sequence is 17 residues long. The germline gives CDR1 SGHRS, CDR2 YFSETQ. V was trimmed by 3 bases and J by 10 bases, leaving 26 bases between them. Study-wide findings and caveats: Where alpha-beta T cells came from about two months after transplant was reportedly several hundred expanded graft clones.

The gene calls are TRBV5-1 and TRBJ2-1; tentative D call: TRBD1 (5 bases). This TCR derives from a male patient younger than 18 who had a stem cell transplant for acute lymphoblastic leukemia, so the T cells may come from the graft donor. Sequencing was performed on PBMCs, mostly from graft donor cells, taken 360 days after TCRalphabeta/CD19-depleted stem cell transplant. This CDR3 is CASSSMPQGLLVIEQFF. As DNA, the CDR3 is TGCGCCAGCAGCTCGATGCCTCAGGGTCTTCTGGTTATCGAGCAGTTCTTC.